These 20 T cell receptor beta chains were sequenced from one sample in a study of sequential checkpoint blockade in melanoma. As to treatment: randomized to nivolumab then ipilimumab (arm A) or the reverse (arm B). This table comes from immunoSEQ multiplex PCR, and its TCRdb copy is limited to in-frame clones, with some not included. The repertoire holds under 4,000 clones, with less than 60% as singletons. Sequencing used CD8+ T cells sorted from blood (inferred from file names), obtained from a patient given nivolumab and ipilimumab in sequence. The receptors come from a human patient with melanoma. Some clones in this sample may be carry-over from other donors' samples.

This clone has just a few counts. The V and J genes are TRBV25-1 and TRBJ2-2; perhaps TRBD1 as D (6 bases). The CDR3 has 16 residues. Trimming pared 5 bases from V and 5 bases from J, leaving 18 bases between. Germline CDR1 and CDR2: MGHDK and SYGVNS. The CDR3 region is CASSYSGELETGELFF. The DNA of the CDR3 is TGTGCCAGCAGTTATTCAGGGGAGTTGGAGACCGGGGAGCTGTTTTTT. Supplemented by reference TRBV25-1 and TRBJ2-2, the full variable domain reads EADIYQTPRYLVIGTGKKITLECSQTMGHDKMYWYQQDPGMELHLIHYSYGVNSTEKGDLSSESTVSRIRTEHFPLTLESARPSHTSQYLCASSYSGELETGELFFGEGSRLTVL.

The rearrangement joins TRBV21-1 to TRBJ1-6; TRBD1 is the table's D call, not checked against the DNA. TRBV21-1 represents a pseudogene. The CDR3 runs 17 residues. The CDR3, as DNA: TGTGCCAGCAGCAAAGACTCCCGACAGTTCCTAAATTCACCCCTCCACTTT. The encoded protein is CASSKDSRQFLNSPLHF.

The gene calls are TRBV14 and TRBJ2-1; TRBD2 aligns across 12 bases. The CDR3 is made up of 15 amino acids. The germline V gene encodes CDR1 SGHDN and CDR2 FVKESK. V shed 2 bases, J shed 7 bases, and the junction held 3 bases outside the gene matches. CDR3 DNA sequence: TGTGCCAGCAGCCAACTAGCGGGGGGGCCTAATGAGCAGTTCTTC. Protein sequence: CASSQLAGGPNEQFF. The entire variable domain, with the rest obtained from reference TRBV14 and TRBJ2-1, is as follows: EAGVTQFPSHSVIEKGQTVTLRCDPISGHDNLYWYRRVMGKEIKFLLHFVKESKQDESGMPNNRFLAERTGGTYSTLKVQPAELEDSGVYFCASSQLAGGPNEQFFGPGTRLTVL.

Here the CDR3 reads CASREGGGDGYTF. For the CDR3, the DNA is TGTGCCAGCAGAGAGGGCGGAGGGGATGGCTACACCTTC. The chain links TRBV14 to TRBJ1-2; possible D gene TRBD1, 5 bases. V lost 6 bases and J lost 6, with 14 bases in between. CDR3 length equals 13 residues. Germline CDR1 SGHDN, CDR2 FVKESK. Supplemented by reference TRBV14 and TRBJ1-2, the full variable domain reads EAGVTQFPSHSVIEKGQTVTLRCDPISGHDNLYWYRRVMGKEIKFLLHFVKESKQDESGMPNNRFLAERTGGTYSTLKVQPAELEDSGVYFCASREGGGDGYTFGSGTRLTVV.

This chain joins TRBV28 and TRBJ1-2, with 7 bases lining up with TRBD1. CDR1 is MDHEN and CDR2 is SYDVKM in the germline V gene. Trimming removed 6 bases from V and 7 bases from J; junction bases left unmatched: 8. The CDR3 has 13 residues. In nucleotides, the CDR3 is TGTGCCAGCAGGCGACAGGGTTCGGGTGGCTACACCTTC. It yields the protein CASRRQGSGGYTF.

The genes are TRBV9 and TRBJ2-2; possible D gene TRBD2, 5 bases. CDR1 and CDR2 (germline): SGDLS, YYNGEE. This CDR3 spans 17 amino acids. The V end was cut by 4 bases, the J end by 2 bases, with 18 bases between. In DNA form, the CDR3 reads TGTGCCAGCAGCCCTACACCCGGGGTCGACAACACCGGGGAGCTGTTTTTT. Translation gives CASSPTPGVDNTGELFF.

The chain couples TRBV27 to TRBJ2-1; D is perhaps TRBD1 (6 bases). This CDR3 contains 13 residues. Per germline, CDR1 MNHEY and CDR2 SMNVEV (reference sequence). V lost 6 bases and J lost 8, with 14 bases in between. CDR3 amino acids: CASRGQQGDEQFF. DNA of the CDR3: TGTGCCAGCAGGGGCCAACAGGGCGATGAGCAGTTCTTC.

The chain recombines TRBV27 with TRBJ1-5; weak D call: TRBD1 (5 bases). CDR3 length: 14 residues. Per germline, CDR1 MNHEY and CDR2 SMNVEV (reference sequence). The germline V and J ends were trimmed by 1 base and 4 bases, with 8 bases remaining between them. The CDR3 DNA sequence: TGTGCCAGCAGTTTATTAGGGACTAATCAGCCCCAGCATTTT. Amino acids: CASSLLGTNQPQHF.

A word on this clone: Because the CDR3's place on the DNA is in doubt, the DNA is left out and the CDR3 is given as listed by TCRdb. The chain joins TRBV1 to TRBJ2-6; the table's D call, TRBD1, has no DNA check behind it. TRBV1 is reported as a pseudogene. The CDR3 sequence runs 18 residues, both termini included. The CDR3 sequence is CTSSVYRCAQSRANVLTF.

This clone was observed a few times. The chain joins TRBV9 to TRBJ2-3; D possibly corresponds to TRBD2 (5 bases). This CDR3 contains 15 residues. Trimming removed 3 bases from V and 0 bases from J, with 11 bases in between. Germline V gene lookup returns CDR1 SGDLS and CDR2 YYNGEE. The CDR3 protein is CASSAYGLSTDTQYF. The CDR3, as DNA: TGTGCCAGCAGCGCCTACGGACTTAGCACAGATACGCAGTATTTT. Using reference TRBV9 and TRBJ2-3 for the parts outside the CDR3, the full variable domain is DSGVTQTPKHLITATGQRVTLRCSPRSGDLSVYWYQQSLDQGLQFLIQYYNGEERAKGNILERFSAQQFPDLHSELNLSSLELGDSALYFCASSAYGLSTDTQYFGPGTRLTVL.

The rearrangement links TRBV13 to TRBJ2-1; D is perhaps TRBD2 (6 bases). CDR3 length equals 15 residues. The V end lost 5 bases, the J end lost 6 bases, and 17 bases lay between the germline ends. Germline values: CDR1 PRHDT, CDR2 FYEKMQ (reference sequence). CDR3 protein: CASSTRRDLGNEQFF. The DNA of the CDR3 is TGTGCCAGCAGCACCCGGAGGGACTTAGGCAATGAGCAGTTCTTC. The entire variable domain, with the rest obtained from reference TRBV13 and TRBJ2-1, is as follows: AAGVIQSPRHLIKEKRETATLKCYPIPRHDTVYWYQQGPGQDPQFLISFYEKMQSDKGSIPDRFSAQQFSDYHSELNMSSLELGDSALYFCASSTRRDLGNEQFFGPGTRLTVL.

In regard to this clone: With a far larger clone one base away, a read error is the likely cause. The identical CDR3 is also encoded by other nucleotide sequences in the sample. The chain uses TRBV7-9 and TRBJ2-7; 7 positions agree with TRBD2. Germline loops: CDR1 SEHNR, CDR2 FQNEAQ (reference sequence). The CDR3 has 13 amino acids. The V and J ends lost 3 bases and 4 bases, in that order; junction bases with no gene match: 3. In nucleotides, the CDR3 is TGTGCCAGCAGCTTGACCGGGGGGTACGAGCAGTACTTC. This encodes CASSLTGGYEQYF. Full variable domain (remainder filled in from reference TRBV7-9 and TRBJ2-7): DTGVSQNPRHKITKRGQNVTFRCDPISEHNRLYWYRQTLGQGPEFLTYFQNEAQLEKSRLLSDRFSAERPKGSFSTLEIQRTEQGDSAMYLCASSLTGGYEQYFGPGTRLTVT.

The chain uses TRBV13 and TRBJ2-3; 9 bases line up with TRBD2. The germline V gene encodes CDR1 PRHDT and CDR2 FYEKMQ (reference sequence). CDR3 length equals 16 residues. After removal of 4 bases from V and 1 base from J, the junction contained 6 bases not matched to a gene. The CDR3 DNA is TGTGCCAGCAGCTCCAATCTAGCGGGGCGCACAGATACGCAGTATTTT. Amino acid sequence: CASSSNLAGRTDTQYF.

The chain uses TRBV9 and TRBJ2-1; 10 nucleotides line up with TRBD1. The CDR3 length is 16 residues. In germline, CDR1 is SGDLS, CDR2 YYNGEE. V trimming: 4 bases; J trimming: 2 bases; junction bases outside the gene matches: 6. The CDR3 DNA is TGTGCCAGCAGCTATACGGGACAGGGGACCTACAATGAGCAGTTCTTC. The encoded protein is CASSYTGQGTYNEQFF.

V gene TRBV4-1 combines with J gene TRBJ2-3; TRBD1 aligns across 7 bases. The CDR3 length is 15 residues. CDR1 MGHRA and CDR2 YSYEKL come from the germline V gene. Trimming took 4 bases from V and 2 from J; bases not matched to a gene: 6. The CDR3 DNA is TGCGCCAGCAGCCCGCCGGGACAGTTCACAGATACGCAGTATTTT. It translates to CASSPPGQFTDTQYF.

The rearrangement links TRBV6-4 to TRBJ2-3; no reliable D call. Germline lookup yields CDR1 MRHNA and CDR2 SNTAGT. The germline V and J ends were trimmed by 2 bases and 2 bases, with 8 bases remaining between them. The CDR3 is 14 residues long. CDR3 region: CASSDGQDTDTQYF. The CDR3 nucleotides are TGTGCCAGCAGTGACGGGCAGGACACAGATACGCAGTATTTT.

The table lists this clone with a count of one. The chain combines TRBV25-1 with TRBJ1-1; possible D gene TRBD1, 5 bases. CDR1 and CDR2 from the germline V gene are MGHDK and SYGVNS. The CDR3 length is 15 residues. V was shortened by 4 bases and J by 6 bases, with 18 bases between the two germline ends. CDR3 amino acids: CASSGWDGGRSEAFF. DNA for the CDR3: TGTGCCAGCAGTGGGTGGGACGGGGGAAGGTCTGAAGCTTTCTTT.

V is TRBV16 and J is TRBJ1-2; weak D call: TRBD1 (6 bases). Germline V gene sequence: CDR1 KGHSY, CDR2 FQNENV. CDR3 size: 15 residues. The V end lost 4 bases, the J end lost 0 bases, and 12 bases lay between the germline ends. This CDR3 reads CASSPSGQPNYGYTF. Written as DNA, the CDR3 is TGTGCCAGCAGCCCCTCTGGACAGCCTAACTATGGCTACACCTTC.

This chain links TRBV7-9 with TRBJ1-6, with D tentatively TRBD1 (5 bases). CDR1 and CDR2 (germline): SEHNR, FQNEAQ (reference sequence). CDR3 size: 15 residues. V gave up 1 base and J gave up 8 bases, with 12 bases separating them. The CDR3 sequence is CASSLGVGADSPLHF. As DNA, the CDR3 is TGTGCCAGCAGCTTAGGTGTAGGGGCCGATTCACCCCTCCACTTT.

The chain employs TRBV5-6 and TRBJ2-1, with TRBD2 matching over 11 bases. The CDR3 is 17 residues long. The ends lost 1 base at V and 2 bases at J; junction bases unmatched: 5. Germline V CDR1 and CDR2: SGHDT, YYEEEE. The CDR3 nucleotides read TGTGCCAGCAGCTTGTCGATTAGCGGGGGGGCCTACAATGAGCAGTTCTTC. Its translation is CASSLSISGGAYNEQFF. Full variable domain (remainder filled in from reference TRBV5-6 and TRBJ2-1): DAGVTQSPTHLIKTRGQQVTLRCSPKSGHDTVSWYQQALGQGPQFIFQYYEEEERQRGNFPDRFSGHQFPNYSSELNVNALLLGDSALYLCASSLSISGGAYNEQFFGPGTRLTVL.